These 28 T cell receptor beta chains were all obtained from the same sample, sequenced in a study of T-cell reconstitution after alpha-beta-depleted transplantation in children (TCRdb year 2016). What the treatment or condition label conveys for this sample: allogeneic hematopoietic cell transplantation with graft depleted of TCRalphabeta T cells and CD19 B cells. Library preparation used PCR. The data were produced on an Illumina HiSeq 2500. TCR libraries were prepared with molecular barcoding, using unique molecular identifiers to normalize TCRbeta repertoire quantification. TCRdb trimmed public reads at Q25 via fastp, called clones via MiXCR and kept in-frame beta chains. One record per CDR3 amino acid sequence lists the most common genes and DNA. This sample is represented by 450,000 to 700,000 distinct CDR3 sequences; 25% to 30% of them were singletons. The ten largest clones represent approximately 39% of the sample.

The source material was PBMCs, sampled before TCRalphabeta/CD19-depleted stem cell transplant. The receptors come from a boy less than two years old with Wiskott-Aldrich syndrome, due to receive a stem cell transplant.

The chain recombines TRBV2 with TRBJ2-3; the match to TRBD2 covers 10 bases. The CDR3 runs 14 residues. J lost 4 bases, V lost 6 bases, and 4 bases had no gene match. CDR1 and CDR2 from the germline V gene are SNHLY and FYNNEI. CDR3 sequence: CASSASGSPDTQYF. The CDR3 DNA follows: TGTGCCAGCAGCGCTAGCGGGAGTCCAGATACGCAGTATTTT.

The gene calls are TRBV27 and TRBJ2-7; D is perhaps TRBD1 (6 bases). CDR3 length: 14 amino acids. Trimming removed 6 bases at V and 3 bases at J, with 15 bases between. The V gene's germline CDR1 is MNHEY and CDR2 SMNVEV (reference sequence). CDR3: CASRPDSPLYEQYF. In DNA, the CDR3 is TGTGCCAGCAGACCGGACAGTCCTCTCTACGAGCAGTACTTC.

This clonotype was counted only a few times. V gene TRBV2 combines with J gene TRBJ2-1; D may be TRBD1 or TRBD2 (6 bases each). The CDR3 has 13 residues. V dropped 4 bases and J dropped 8 bases, with 12 bases sitting between them. Germline V gives CDR1 SNHLY, CDR2 FYNNEI. This CDR3 reads CASSVKGGYEQFF. As DNA, the CDR3 is TGTGCCAGCAGTGTTAAGGGGGGTTATGAGCAGTTCTTC. The whole variable domain, filled in from reference TRBV2 and TRBJ2-1, reads EPEVTQTPSHQVTQMGQEVILRCVPISNHLYFYWYRQILGQKVEFLVSFYNNEISEKSEIFDDQFSVERPDGSNFTLKIRSTKLEDSAMYFCASSVKGGYEQFFGPGTRLTVL.

This clonotype was counted a few times. This chain joins TRBV4-2 and TRBJ2-1; unclear D gene. Per germline, CDR1 LGHNA and CDR2 YNFKEQ. The CDR3 covers 14 residues. V was clipped by 1 base and J by 4 bases, with 8 bases between them. Here the CDR3 reads CASSQGDSYNEQFF. The CDR3 coding sequence is TGTGCCAGCAGCCAAGGTGACTCTTACAATGAGCAGTTCTTC.

The V and J genes are TRBV19 and TRBJ2-1; TRBD2 is a possible D gene (6 bases). Germline lookup yields CDR1 LNHDA and CDR2 SQIVND (reference sequence). Trimming stripped 7 bases from V and 0 bases from J, with 16 bases between. The CDR3 runs 16 residues. The CDR3 DNA follows: TGTGCCAGTACGGTCGCTGGACTAAGCTCCTACAATGAGCAGTTCTTC. It is translated as CASTVAGLSSYNEQFF. The full variable domain, completed using reference TRBV19 and TRBJ2-1, is DGGITQSPKYLFRKEGQNVTLSCEQNLNHDAMYWYRQDPGQGLRLIYYSQIVNDFQKGDIAEGYSVSREKKESFPLTVTSAQKNPTAFYLCASTVAGLSSYNEQFFGPGTRLTVL.

The CDR3 here is CSAFRDSLGEQYF. The CDR3 DNA sequence: TGCAGTGCTTTCAGGGACAGCTTGGGGGAGCAGTACTTC. This sequence joins TRBV20-1 and TRBJ2-7; 7 bases agree with TRBD1. J was trimmed by 7 bases and V by 5 bases; bases with no gene match: 11. Germline values: CDR1 DFQATT, CDR2 SNEGSKA (reference sequence). This CDR3 is built from 13 residues.

The rearrangement uses TRBV5-1 and TRBJ2-7, with D unclear. The germline V and J ends were trimmed by 3 bases and 7 bases, with 11 bases remaining between them. Germline V gene sequence: CDR1 SGHRS, CDR2 YFSETQ. The CDR3 runs 12 residues. The CDR3 is CASSWESREQYF. The CDR3 DNA is TGCGCCAGCAGCTGGGAATCTCGGGAGCAGTACTTC.

The J gene is TRBJ2-5, the V gene TRBV5-6; the match to TRBD2 covers 14 bases. CDR1 is SGHDT and CDR2 is YYEEEE in the germline V gene. CDR3 length: 16 amino acids. Unmatched junction bases numbered 11, after V lost 4 bases and J lost 9 bases. The CDR3 loop is CASSRGLAGARAAQYF. DNA for the CDR3: TGTGCCAGCAGCAGGGGACTAGCGGGGGCTAGAGCGGCCCAGTACTTC.

This clonotype was recorded a few times. The chain has TRBV20-1 and TRBJ2-2, with D uncertain. The CDR3 is 13 residues long. In germline, CDR1 is DFQATT, CDR2 SNEGSKA (reference sequence). Trimming cost V 2 bases and J 1 base, with 5 bases left between them. The CDR3 loop is CSARFGNTGELFF. The CDR3 DNA follows: TGCAGTGCTAGATTCGGGAACACCGGGGAGCTGTTTTTT.

This clonotype showed up just a few times. This chain joins TRBV29-1 and TRBJ1-3; the D is unclear. Germline lookup yields CDR1 SQVTM and CDR2 ANQGSEA. V was trimmed by 1 base and J by 2 bases, leaving 3 bases between them. The CDR3 runs to 12 residues. The CDR3 sequence: CSVEGAGNTIYF. DNA for the CDR3: TGCAGCGTTGAAGGGGCTGGAAACACCATATATTTT.

This clonotype was recorded a few times. The V gene is TRBV5-6, the J gene TRBJ2-5, with no clear D. V was pared by 5 bases and J by 0 bases, with 11 bases between. The CDR3 is made up of 14 amino acids. Germline-derived CDR1 and CDR2 are SGHDT and YYEEEE. In nucleotides, the CDR3 is TGTGCCAGCAGGCACGACGGGTACCAAGAGACCCAGTACTTC. It specifies CASRHDGYQETQYF.

This clonotype was counted between two and nine times. The rearrangement links TRBV11-2 to TRBJ1-5, with TRBD1 identical over 7 bases. In germline, CDR1 is SGHAT, CDR2 FQNNGV. V lost 1 base to trimming and J lost 5 bases; unmatched junction nucleotides: 8. This CDR3 is 16 amino acids long. This chain's CDR3 is CASSLGGQAIYQPQHF. The CDR3 DNA follows: TGTGCCAGCAGCTTAGGCGGACAGGCGATTTATCAGCCCCAGCATTTT.

Only a few counts were recorded for this clonotype. The gene calls are TRBV15 and TRBJ2-7; D is uncertain. CDR3 size: 13 residues. Trimming shortened V by 0 bases and J by 4 bases, and 7 bases separated the two germline ends. Looked up from germline, CDR1 is LNHNV and CDR2 is YYDKDF (reference sequence). The DNA for the CDR3 is TGTGCCACCAGCAGAGAATCCGGGTACGAGCAGTACTTC. This gives the protein CATSRESGYEQYF.

This clonotype was recorded a few times. J is TRBJ2-1 and V is TRBV28; TRBD1 matches 8 bases. The CDR3 is 12 amino acids. Germline CDR1 MDHEN, CDR2 SYDVKM. Trimming took 4 bases from V and 12 from J; bases not matched to a gene: 5. CDR3 loop: CASSSLDRGQFF. DNA of the CDR3: TGTGCCAGCAGTTCACTCGACAGGGGGCAGTTCTTC.

This clonotype was seen only a few times. This chain uses TRBV11-2 with TRBJ2-1, with D possibly TRBD2 on 6 matching bases. This CDR3 spans 12 amino acids. V was shortened by 6 bases and J by 11 bases, with 14 bases between the two germline ends. Germline V gives CDR1 SGHAT, CDR2 FQNNGV. CDR3 DNA: TGTGCCAGCAGTCCGGGGACTGGGAAGCAGTTCTTC. As protein: CASSPGTGKQFF.

There are a few counts of this clonotype. The chain recombines TRBV6-2 or TRBV6-3 with TRBJ1-1; the match to TRBD1 covers 7 bases. The CDR3 is 13 amino acids. Per the germline V gene, CDR1 is MNHEY and CDR2 is SVGEGT. V shed 2 bases and J 11 bases; nucleotides not matched to a gene: 8. The DNA for the CDR3 is TGTGCCAGCAGTTACCGACAGGGCGCTGCCGCTTTCTTT. It translates to CASSYRQGAAAFF.

The chain carries TRBV7-2 and TRBJ2-7, with a possible D match to TRBD2 (6 bases). Trimming shortened V by 3 bases and J by 5 bases, and 11 bases separated the two germline ends. The CDR3 spans 13 residues. Germline values: CDR1 SGHTA, CDR2 FQGNSA. The CDR3 sequence is CASSFGGWDEQYF. As DNA, the CDR3 is TGTGCCAGCAGCTTCGGGGGTTGGGACGAGCAGTACTTC.

This clonotype was found many times. The CDR3 DNA reads as TGTGCCAGCAGCTTGGGGACTCAAGAGACCCAGTACTTC. Amino acids: CASSLGTQETQYF. V gene TRBV7-9 combines with J gene TRBJ2-5; D is perhaps TRBD2 (6 bases). V lost 3 bases and J 2 bases, leaving 7 bases between the germline ends. The CDR3 totals 13 residues. Germline CDR1 SEHNR, CDR2 FQNEAQ (reference sequence).

V gene TRBV29-1 combines with J gene TRBJ1-1; D gene unclear. The germline gives CDR1 SQVTM, CDR2 ANQGSEA. The V end was cut by 4 bases, the J end by 3 bases, with 15 bases between. The CDR3 loop spans 14 amino acids. CDR3 DNA: TGCAGCGTTGTTCAGCGGCGGTCGGACACTGAAGCTTTCTTT. It is translated as CSVVQRRSDTEAFF.

The V gene is TRBV12-3 or TRBV12-4, the J gene TRBJ1-5; maybe TRBD1 (6 bases). The CDR3 has 15 amino acids. The germline V and J ends were trimmed by 4 bases and 3 bases, with 13 bases remaining between them. The CDR3 region has the DNA TGTGCCAGCAGTTACCGCAGGGGAAACAATCAGCCCCAGCATTTT. Protein product: CASSYRRGNNQPQHF.

The chain has TRBV5-1 and TRBJ1-4; the D gene is possibly TRBD1 (6 bases). CDR1 is SGHRS and CDR2 is YFSETQ in the germline V gene. The V end lost 1 base, the J end lost 12 bases, and 13 bases lay between the germline ends. CDR3 length: 13 residues. As DNA, the CDR3 is TGCGCCAGCAGCTTGTTTCAGGGGTCGGAACTGTTTTTT. Its protein product is CASSLFQGSELFF. Full variable domain (remainder filled in from reference TRBV5-1 and TRBJ1-4): KAGVTQTPRYLIKTRGQQVTLSCSPISGHRSVSWYQQTPGQGLQFLFEYFSETQRNKGNFPGRFSGRQFSNSRSEMNVSTLELGDSALYLCASSLFQGSELFFGSGTQLSVL.

This chain links TRBV28 with TRBJ2-7; 7 bases agree with TRBD1. The CDR3 spans 14 residues. CDR1 is MDHEN and CDR2 is SYDVKM in the germline V gene. V shed 5 bases, J shed 5 bases, and the junction held 9 bases outside the gene matches. In DNA form, the CDR3 reads TGTGCCAGCAGTCGACGACAGGGTTGGGACGAGCAGTACTTC. Protein: CASSRRQGWDEQYF.

This clonotype showed up just a few times. The rearrangement uses TRBV7-6 and TRBJ2-3; D not resolved. The V end was cut by 0 bases, the J end by 8 bases, with 9 bases between. Germline V gene sequence: CDR1 SGHVS, CDR2 FNYEAQ. The CDR3 is 13 amino acids. The CDR3 protein is CASSLAYLGTQYF. In DNA, the CDR3 is TGTGCCAGCAGCTTAGCGTACCTAGGTACGCAGTATTTT.

Only a few counts were recorded for this clonotype. The J gene is TRBJ2-1, the V gene TRBV7-9, with D tentatively TRBD2 (6 bases). Germline V gives CDR1 SEHNR, CDR2 FQNEAQ (reference sequence). This CDR3 is 16 amino acids long. The V end lost 3 bases, the J end lost 8 bases, and 20 bases lay between the germline ends. In DNA, the CDR3 is TGTGCCAGCAGCTTTGAGGTCCCCGGACTAAGCGATGAGCAGTTCTTC. The encoded protein is CASSFEVPGLSDEQFF.

This clonotype was observed a few times. This chain links TRBV5-1 with TRBJ2-4; D might be TRBD1 (6 bases). Germline V gene data show CDR1 as SGHRS and CDR2 as YFSETQ. This CDR3 spans 16 amino acids. Trimming took off 3 bases at V and 0 bases at J, with 13 bases between the two ends. CDR3 nucleotide sequence: TGCGCCAGCAGCTCTGGACAGATTTTAGCCAAAAACATTCAGTACTTC. Its translation is CASSSGQILAKNIQYF.

The V gene is TRBV20-1, the J gene TRBJ2-7; TRBD1 is a possible D gene (6 bases). The CDR3 spans 16 residues. Trimming removed 6 bases at V and 2 bases at J, with 23 bases between. Germline lookup yields CDR1 DFQATT and CDR2 SNEGSKA (reference sequence). The CDR3 coding sequence is TGCAGTGCCAATAGAGGGCAGGGGATGAATCCCTACGAGCAGTACTTC. Protein product: CSANRGQGMNPYEQYF.

The chain joins TRBV6-1 to TRBJ2-1; 7 nucleotides line up with TRBD2. J lost 5 bases, V lost 1 base, and 14 bases had no gene match. Germline V CDR1 and CDR2: MNHNS, SASEGT. This CDR3 comprises 18 residues. The DNA for the CDR3 is TGTGCCAGCAGTGAAGGAGGGGTAAGCGGGAAACGAAACAATGAGCAGTTCTTC. As protein: CASSEGGVSGKRNNEQFF.

The chain is built from TRBV29-1 and TRBJ2-1; D might be TRBD1 (7 bases). The CDR3 covers 13 residues. Germline values: CDR1 SQVTM, CDR2 ANQGSEA. The CDR3 DNA reads as TGCAGTGCCCAACGGCAGGGGGGCAATGAGCAGTTCTTC. Its protein product is CSAQRQGGNEQFF.